This T cell receptor beta chain was sequenced for a study of human T cells and chemical hapten exposure. Time point reported: pre-sensitization, week 0. Treatment meaning: therapeutic diphenylcyclopropenone sensitization with weekly scalp DPC. CDR3 length equals 16 residues. Looked up from germline, CDR1 is DFQATT and CDR2 is SNEGSKA (reference sequence). Deletions cut 1 base from V and 4 bases from J, with 17 bases between. Original methodology: Between about 23,224 and 700,000 TCRs appeared in each sample, and the median stood at about 93,000. Using its own MiXCR run on the RACE reads, TCRdb lists one record per CDR3 protein. These V and J calls derive from TCRdb rather than the authors' analysis. The sample shows a few hundred thousand distinct CDR3 sequences, 7.5% to 8% of them seen only once. This clonotype was picked up many times.

This material consisted of whole blood, taken in connection with sensitization to the hapten diphenylcyclopropenone (DPC). The receptor comes from a man aged 18 to 30 with alopecia areata. Some clones in this sample may be carry-over from other donors' samples. V gene TRBV20-1 combines with J gene TRBJ1-5; D is perhaps TRBD1 (6 bases). The CDR3 loop is CSARANNRGQNQPQHF. DNA for the CDR3: TGCAGTGCTAGAGCAAACAACCGGGGACAAAATCAGCCCCAGCATTTT.